The 5 T cell receptor beta chains presented below share a single source sample, sequenced in a study of CD8+ T cells in alopecia areata. Investigators isolated RNA and reverse transcribed it into cDNA to act as the sequencing template. This table comes from immunoSEQ multiplex PCR, and its TCRdb copy is limited to in-frame clones, with some not included. The repertoire includes 200,000 to 250,000 clones, approximately 52% of them detected once, and approximately 0.45% sits in the top ten. The sequencing here drew on CD4+ T cells sorted from blood, taken at week 0. Receptors originate from a human donor with alopecia areata.

The CDR3 DNA sequence: TGTGCCAGCATAGGACGGGCGAATACCCAGCATTTT. Protein product: CASIGRANTQHF. The chain is built from TRBV27 and TRBJ1-5, with D hard to call. The CDR3 length is 12 residues. The ends were cut back, 7 bases at V and 11 bases at J, with 15 bases in the middle. CDR1 and CDR2 from the germline V gene are MNHEY and SMNVEV (reference sequence).

This clone was observed a handful of times. The chain joins TRBV5-1 to TRBJ2-1, with D perhaps being TRBD1 or TRBD2 (5 bases each). Germline CDR1 SGHRS, CDR2 YFSETQ. V lost 1 base to trimming and J lost 5 bases, with 7 bases between them. The CDR3 totals 13 residues. CDR3 protein: CASSLSGHNEQFF. CDR3 bases: TGCGCCAGCAGCTTGTCGGGGCACAATGAGCAGTTCTTC.

This clone was detected a few times. V is TRBV29-1 and J is TRBJ2-5; a weak D match, TRBD1 (5 bases). The length of the CDR3 is 13 residues. Germline loops: CDR1 SQVTM, CDR2 ANQGSEA. CDR3 protein: CSTLGRDQETQYF. The DNA for the CDR3 is TGCAGTACCTTAGGCAGGGACCAAGAGACCCAGTACTTC.

The chain joins TRBV5-4 to TRBJ2-7; D is perhaps TRBD1 or TRBD2 (5 bases each). The CDR3 consists of 12 residues. The V and J ends lost 4 bases and 6 bases respectively, with 11 bases between them. Germline CDR1 SGHNT, CDR2 YYREEE (reference sequence). In nucleotides, the CDR3 is TGTGCCAGCAGCCGGGACCTGACCGAGCAGTACTTC. Its protein is CASSRDLTEQYF.

This chain links TRBV30 with TRBJ1-2; D unclear. The length of the CDR3 is 12 residues. Trimming shortened V by 2 bases and J by 8 bases, and 12 bases separated the two germline ends. Looked up from germline, CDR1 is GTSNPN and CDR2 is SVGIG (reference sequence). CDR3 DNA: TGTGCCTGGAGTACTACCAGTTTCGGCTACACCTTC. As protein: CAWSTTSFGYTF.